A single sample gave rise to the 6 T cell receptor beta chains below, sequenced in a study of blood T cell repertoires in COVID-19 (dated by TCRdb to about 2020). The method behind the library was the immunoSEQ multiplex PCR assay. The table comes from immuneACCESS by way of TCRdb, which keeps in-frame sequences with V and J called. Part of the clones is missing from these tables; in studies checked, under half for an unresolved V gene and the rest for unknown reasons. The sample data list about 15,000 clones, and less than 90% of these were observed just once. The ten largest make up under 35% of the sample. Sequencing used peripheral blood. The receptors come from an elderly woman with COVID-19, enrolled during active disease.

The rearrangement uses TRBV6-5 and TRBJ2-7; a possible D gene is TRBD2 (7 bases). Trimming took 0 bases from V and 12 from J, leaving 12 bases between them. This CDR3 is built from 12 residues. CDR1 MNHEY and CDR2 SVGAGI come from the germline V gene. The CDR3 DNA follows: TGTGCCAGCAGTTACTCGCGGGGGCGGGTGTACTTC. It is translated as CASSYSRGRVYF.

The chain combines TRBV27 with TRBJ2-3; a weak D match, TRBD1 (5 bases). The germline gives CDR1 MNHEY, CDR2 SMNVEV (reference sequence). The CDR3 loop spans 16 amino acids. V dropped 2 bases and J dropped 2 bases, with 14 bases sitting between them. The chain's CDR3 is CASSLKDTGATDTQYF. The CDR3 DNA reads TGTGCCAGCAGTTTAAAGGACACTGGGGCCACAGATACGCAGTATTTT.

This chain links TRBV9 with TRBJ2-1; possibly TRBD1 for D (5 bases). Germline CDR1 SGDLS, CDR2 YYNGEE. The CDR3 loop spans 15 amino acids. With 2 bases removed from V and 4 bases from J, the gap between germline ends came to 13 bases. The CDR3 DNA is TGTGCCAGCAGCGTTGGCCAGGGCCTTTACAATGAGCAGTTCTTC. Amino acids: CASSVGQGLYNEQFF.

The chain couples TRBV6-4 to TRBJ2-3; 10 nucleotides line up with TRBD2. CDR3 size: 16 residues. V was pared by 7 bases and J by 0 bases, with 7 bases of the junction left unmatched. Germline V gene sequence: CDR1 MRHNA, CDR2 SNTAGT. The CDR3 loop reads CASKRLAGASTDTQYF. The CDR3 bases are TGTGCCAGCAAACGTCTAGCGGGGGCTAGCACAGATACGCAGTATTTT.

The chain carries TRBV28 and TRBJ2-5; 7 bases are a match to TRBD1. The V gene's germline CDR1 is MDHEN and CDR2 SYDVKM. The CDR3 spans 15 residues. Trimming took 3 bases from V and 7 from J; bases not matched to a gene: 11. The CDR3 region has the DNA TGTGCCAGCAGTTTTACCGACAGGGAAGGCGTGACCCAGTACTTC. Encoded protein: CASSFTDREGVTQYF.

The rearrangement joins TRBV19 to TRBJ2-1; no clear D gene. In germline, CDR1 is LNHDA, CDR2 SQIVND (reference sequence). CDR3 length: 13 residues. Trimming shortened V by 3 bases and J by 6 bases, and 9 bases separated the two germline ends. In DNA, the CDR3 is TGTGCCAGTAGTATTCCCCCAGTCAATGAGCAGTTCTTC. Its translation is CASSIPPVNEQFF.